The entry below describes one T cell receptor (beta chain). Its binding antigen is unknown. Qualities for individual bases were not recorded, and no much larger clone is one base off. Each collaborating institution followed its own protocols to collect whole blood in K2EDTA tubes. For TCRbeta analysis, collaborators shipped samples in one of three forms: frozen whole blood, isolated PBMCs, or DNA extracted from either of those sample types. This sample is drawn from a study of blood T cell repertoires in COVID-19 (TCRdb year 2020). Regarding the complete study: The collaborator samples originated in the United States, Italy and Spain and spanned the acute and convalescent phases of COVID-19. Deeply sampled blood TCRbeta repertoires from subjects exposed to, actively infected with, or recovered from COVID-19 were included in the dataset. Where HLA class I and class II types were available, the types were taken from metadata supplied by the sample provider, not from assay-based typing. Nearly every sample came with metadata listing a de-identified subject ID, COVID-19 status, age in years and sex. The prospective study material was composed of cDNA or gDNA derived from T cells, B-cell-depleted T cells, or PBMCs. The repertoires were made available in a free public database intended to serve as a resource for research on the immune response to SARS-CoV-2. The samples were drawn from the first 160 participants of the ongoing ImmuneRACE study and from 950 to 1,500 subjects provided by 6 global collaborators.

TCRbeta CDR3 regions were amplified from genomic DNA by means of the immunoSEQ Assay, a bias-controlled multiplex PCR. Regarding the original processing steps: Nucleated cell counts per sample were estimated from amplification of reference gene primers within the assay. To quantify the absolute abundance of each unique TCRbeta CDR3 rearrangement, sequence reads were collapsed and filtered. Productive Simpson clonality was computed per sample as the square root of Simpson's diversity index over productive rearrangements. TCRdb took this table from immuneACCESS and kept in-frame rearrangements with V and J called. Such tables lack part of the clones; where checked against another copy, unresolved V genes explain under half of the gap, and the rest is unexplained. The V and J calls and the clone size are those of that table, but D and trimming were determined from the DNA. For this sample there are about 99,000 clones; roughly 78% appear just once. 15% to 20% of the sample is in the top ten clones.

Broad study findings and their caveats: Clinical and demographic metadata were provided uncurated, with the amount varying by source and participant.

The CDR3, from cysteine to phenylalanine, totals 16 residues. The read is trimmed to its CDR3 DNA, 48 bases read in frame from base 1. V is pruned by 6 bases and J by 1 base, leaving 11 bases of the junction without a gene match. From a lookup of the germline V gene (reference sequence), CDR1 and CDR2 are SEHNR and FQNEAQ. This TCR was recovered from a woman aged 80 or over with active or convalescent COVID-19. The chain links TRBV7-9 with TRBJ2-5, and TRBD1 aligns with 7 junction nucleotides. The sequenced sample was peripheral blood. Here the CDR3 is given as CASSLGDRASQETQYF. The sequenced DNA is TGTGCCAGCAGTCTTGGAGACAGGGCCTCCCAAGAGACCCAGTACTTC.